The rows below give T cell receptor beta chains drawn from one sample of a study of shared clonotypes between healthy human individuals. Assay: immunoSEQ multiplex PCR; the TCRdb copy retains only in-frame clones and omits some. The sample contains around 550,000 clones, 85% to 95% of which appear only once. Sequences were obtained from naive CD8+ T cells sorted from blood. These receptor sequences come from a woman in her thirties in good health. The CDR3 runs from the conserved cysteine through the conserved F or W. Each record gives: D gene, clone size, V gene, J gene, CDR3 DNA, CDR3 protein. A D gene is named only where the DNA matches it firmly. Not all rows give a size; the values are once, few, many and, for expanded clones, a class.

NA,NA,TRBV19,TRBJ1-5,TGTGCCAGTAGCCTCCAGGGTGGTAGCAATCAGCCCCAGCATTTT,CASSLQGGSNQPQHF
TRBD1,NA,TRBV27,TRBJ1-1,TGTGCCAGCAGGGACAGGGGATTGAACACTGAAGCTTTCTTT,CASRDRGLNTEAFF
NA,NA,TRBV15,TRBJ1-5,TGTGCCACCAGCCAGGGGAGCAATCAGCCCCAGCATTTT,CATSQGSNQPQHF
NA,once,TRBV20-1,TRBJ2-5,TGCAGTGCTAGTCTTGGAGAGACCCAGTACTTC,CSASLGETQYF
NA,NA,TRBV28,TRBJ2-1,TGTGCCAGCAGACACGAGACAGAGTACAATGAGCAGTTCTTC,CASRHETEYNEQFF
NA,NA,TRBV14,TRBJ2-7,TGTGCCAGCAGCCAGAGACAGGTGGACTACGAGCAGTACTTC,CASSQRQVDYEQYF
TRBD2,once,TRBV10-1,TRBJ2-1,TGCGCCAGCAGTGACAAAGGACTAGCGGGTGAGCAGTTCTTC,CASSDKGLAGEQFF
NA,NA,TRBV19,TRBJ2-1,TGTGCCACCGCCGACAGCTTGAACCTTAATGAGCAGTTCTTC,CATADSLNLNEQFF
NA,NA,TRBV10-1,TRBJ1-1,TGCGCTCACCGGAACACTGAAGCTTTCTTT,CAHRNTEAFF
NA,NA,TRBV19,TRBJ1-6,TGTGCCAGTAGGACCCTCGGGGGGCGAAATTCACCCCTCCACTTT,CASRTLGGRNSPLHF
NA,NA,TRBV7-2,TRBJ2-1,TGTGCCAGCATCAGTAGCTGGGAGCAGTTCTTC,CASISSWEQFF
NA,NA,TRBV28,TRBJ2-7,TGTGCCAGCAGTCGCGGTATTCGGGTGGGGAATTACGAGCAGTACTTC,CASSRGIRVGNYEQYF
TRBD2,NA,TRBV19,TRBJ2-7,TGTGCCAGTAGTTTCGGACTAGCGGGTCCCTACGAGCAGTACTTC,CASSFGLAGPYEQYF
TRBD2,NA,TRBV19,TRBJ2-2,TGTGCCAGTAAAAGGGGGCTAGCGGGAGTCTCCGGGGAGCTGTTTTTT,CASKRGLAGVSGELFF
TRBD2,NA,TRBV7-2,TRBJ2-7,TGTGCCAGCAGCATGGGACTAGCGGGACTCAAGCACTCCTACGAGCAGTACTTC,CASSMGLAGLKHSYEQYF
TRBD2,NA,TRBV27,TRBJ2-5,TGTGCCAGCAGGCGCCTAGCGGGAGAAGAGGGAGAGACCCAGTACTTC,CASRRLAGEEGETQYF
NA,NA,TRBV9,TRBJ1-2,TGTGCCAGCAGCGGGGGTACCTATGGCTACACCTTC,CASSGGTYGYTF
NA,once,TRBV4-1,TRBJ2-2,TGCGCCAGCAGCCAAGATTTGGAACTTCTAACCTCCCGGGAGCTGTTTTTT,CASSQDLELLTSRELFF
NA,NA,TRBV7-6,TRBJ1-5,TGTGCCAGCAGCTTAACTGGGGGCGTAGATCAGCCCCAGCATTTT,CASSLTGGVDQPQHF
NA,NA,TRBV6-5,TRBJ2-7,TGTGCCAGCAGTTACTCGGGACAAATAAACTACGAGCAGTACTTC,CASSYSGQINYEQYF
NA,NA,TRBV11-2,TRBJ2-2,TGTGCCAGCAGCCCTACGTCAGGGCCAAGGATGGCGATTCCCGGGGAGCTGTTTTTT,CASSPTSGPRMAIPGELFF
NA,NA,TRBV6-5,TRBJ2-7,TGTGCCAGCAGTTACGGGGGAACCTACGAGCAGTACTTC,CASSYGGTYEQYF
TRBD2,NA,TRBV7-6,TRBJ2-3,TGTGCCAGCAGACTCGGGGGGGATAGCACAGATACGCAGTATTTT,CASRLGGDSTDTQYF
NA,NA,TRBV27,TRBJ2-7,TGTGCCAGCAGTTTAAAGGGGGAGACATACGAGCAGTACTTC,CASSLKGETYEQYF
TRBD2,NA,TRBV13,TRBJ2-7,TGTGCCAGCAGCTGGACTAGCGGGAGGTACGAGCAGTACTTC,CASSWTSGRYEQYF
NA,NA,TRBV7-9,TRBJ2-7,TGTGCCAGCAGCCCTCAGAGCTACGAGCAGTACTTC,CASSPQSYEQYF
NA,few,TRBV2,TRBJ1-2,TGTGCCAGCAGTGAAGACGATGGCTACACCTTC,CASSEDDGYTF
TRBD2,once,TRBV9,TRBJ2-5,TGTGCCAGCAGCGTAGAGGGCGGCGGGAGGGCCGGGGAGACCCAGTACTTC,CASSVEGGGRAGETQYF
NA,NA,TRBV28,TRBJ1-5,TGTGCCAGCACCAATTGGGGTCTCTATCAGCCCCAGCATTTT,CASTNWGLYQPQHF
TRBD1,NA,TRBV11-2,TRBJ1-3,TGTGCCAGCAGCTTGACCCATTGGACAGGGGGAATTGGAAACACCATATATTTT,CASSLTHWTGGIGNTIYF
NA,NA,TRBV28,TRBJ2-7,TGTGCCAGCAGTTTACTGGCCGGCTACGAGCAGTACTTC,CASSLLAGYEQYF